A selection of T cell receptor beta chains follows, all from one sample in a study of breast tumors, draining lymph nodes, adjacent tissues. One entry per CDR3 protein results from TCRdb running MiXCR on the multiplex PCR reads. The sample contains about 130,000 distinct CDR3 sequences, under 25% of which appear only once. The sequenced sample was axillary lymph node tissue. All receptors derive from a female donor with breast cancer. Some clones in this sample may be carry-over from other donors' samples. The CDR3 runs from the conserved cysteine through the conserved F or W. A D gene is named only where the DNA matches it firmly. Rows give clone size only sometimes, using once, few, many, or a class for an expanded clone.

j_gene: TRBJ2-3; abundance: NA; v_gene: TRBV7-8; d_gene: NA; CDR3aa: CASGTGLVNTRYF; CDR3nt: TGTGCCAGCGGCACCGGACTCGTCAATACGCGGTATTTT
j_gene: TRBJ1-2; abundance: many; v_gene: TRBV5-1; d_gene: TRBD1; CDR3aa: CASSLGQGAYGYTF; CDR3nt: TGCGCCAGCAGCTTAGGACAGGGGGCATATGGCTACACCTTC
j_gene: TRBJ2-7; abundance: many; v_gene: TRBV2; d_gene: TRBD1; CDR3aa: CAMSSGQGYEQYF; CDR3nt: TGTGCCATGTCATCAGGACAGGGTTACGAGCAGTACTTC
j_gene: TRBJ2-5; abundance: NA; v_gene: TRBV6-2/TRBV6-3; d_gene: TRBD1; CDR3aa: CASANPGTGGETQYF; CDR3nt: TGTGCCAGCGCCAACCCTGGGACAGGGGGAGAGACCCAGTACTTC
j_gene: TRBJ1-5; abundance: few; v_gene: TRBV20-1; d_gene: NA; CDR3aa: CSARDGSNSNQPQHF; CDR3nt: TGCAGTGCTAGGGACGGATCGAATAGCAATCAGCCCCAGCATTTT
j_gene: TRBJ2-6; abundance: NA; v_gene: TRBV30; d_gene: TRBD1; CDR3aa: CAWSRLGTGAAGANVLTF; CDR3nt: TGTGCCTGGAGCCGTTTAGGGACAGGGGCCGCAGGGGCCAACGTCCTGACTTTC
j_gene: TRBJ2-5; abundance: many; v_gene: TRBV12-3/TRBV12-4; d_gene: TRBD1; CDR3aa: CASSLGTGGGETQYF; CDR3nt: TGTGCCAGCAGTCTGGGGACAGGGGGCGGGGAGACCCAGTACTTC
j_gene: TRBJ2-2; abundance: many; v_gene: TRBV9; d_gene: NA; CDR3aa: CASSVVGRNTGELFF; CDR3nt: TGTGCCAGCAGCGTAGTAGGCAGGAACACCGGGGAGCTGTTTTTT
j_gene: TRBJ2-7; abundance: many; v_gene: TRBV15; d_gene: NA; CDR3aa: CATSRGRVGTYEQYF; CDR3nt: TGTGCCACCAGCAGAGGCCGGGTAGGGACTTACGAGCAGTACTTC
j_gene: TRBJ2-5; abundance: many; v_gene: TRBV30; d_gene: TRBD1; CDR3aa: CAWGTGGEETQYF; CDR3nt: TGTGCCTGGGGGACAGGGGGCGAGGAGACCCAGTACTTC
j_gene: TRBJ2-4; abundance: few; v_gene: TRBV12-3/TRBV12-4; d_gene: NA; CDR3aa: CASSIGAKNIQYF; CDR3nt: TGTGCCAGCAGCATAGGAGCCAAAAACATTCAGTACTTC
j_gene: TRBJ1-2; abundance: many; v_gene: TRBV5-5; d_gene: NA; CDR3aa: CASSFMTEYGYTF; CDR3nt: TGTGCCAGCAGCTTTATGACGGAGTATGGCTACACCTTC
j_gene: TRBJ2-1; abundance: many; v_gene: TRBV20-1; d_gene: TRBD2; CDR3aa: CSAPSSGRGNEQFF; CDR3nt: TGCAGTGCTCCTAGTAGCGGGAGAGGCAATGAGCAGTTCTTC
j_gene: TRBJ1-5; abundance: many; v_gene: TRBV6-6; d_gene: NA; CDR3aa: CASHEERRNQPQHF; CDR3nt: TGTGCCAGCCATGAAGAGCGCCGCAATCAGCCCCAGCATTTT
j_gene: TRBJ2-1; abundance: NA; v_gene: TRBV19; d_gene: NA; CDR3aa: CARSIDITARGEQFF; CDR3nt: TGTGCCCGTAGTATAGATATAACAGCCAGGGGTGAGCAGTTCTTC
j_gene: TRBJ2-7; abundance: many; v_gene: TRBV6-1; d_gene: NA; CDR3aa: CASSERGYEQYF; CDR3nt: TGTGCCAGCAGTGAAAGGGGTTACGAGCAGTACTTC
j_gene: TRBJ2-1; abundance: NA; v_gene: TRBV24-1; d_gene: NA; CDR3aa: CATCDADYFDEQFF; CDR3nt: TGTGCCACCTGCGACGCGGACTATTTTGATGAGCAGTTCTTC
j_gene: TRBJ2-4; abundance: NA; v_gene: TRBV19; d_gene: TRBD2; CDR3aa: CASSIATSGSVKNIQYF; CDR3nt: TGTGCCAGTAGTATAGCAACTAGCGGGAGCGTCAAAAACATTCAGTACTTC
j_gene: TRBJ2-4; abundance: many; v_gene: TRBV29-1; d_gene: NA; CDR3aa: CSVEFTASKNIQYF; CDR3nt: TGCAGCGTTGAATTCACGGCAAGCAAAAACATTCAGTACTTC
j_gene: TRBJ2-1; abundance: many; v_gene: TRBV7-2; d_gene: NA; CDR3aa: CASSLAGPVNEQFF; CDR3nt: TGTGCCAGCAGCTTAGCGGGGCCGGTCAATGAGCAGTTCTTC
j_gene: TRBJ2-7; abundance: many; v_gene: TRBV7-8; d_gene: NA; CDR3aa: CASSQDRSYEQYF; CDR3nt: TGTGCCAGCAGCCAAGACAGAAGCTACGAGCAGTACTTC
j_gene: TRBJ2-3; abundance: many; v_gene: TRBV29-1; d_gene: NA; CDR3aa: CSVPPGRSNTDTQYF; CDR3nt: TGCAGCGTTCCCCCGGGTCGGAGTAACACAGATACGCAGTATTTT
j_gene: TRBJ2-7; abundance: many; v_gene: TRBV3-1; d_gene: NA; CDR3aa: CASSQVGVLIYEQYF; CDR3nt: TGTGCCAGCAGCCAAGTTGGGGTCCTAATCTACGAGCAGTACTTC
j_gene: TRBJ2-7; abundance: many; v_gene: TRBV7-2; d_gene: TRBD2; CDR3aa: CASSLAGGGSYGGEQYF; CDR3nt: TGTGCCAGCAGCTTAGCGGGCGGCGGGAGTTACGGGGGGGAGCAGTACTTC
j_gene: TRBJ2-7; abundance: many; v_gene: TRBV2; d_gene: NA; CDR3aa: CASRRGPNSLETYEQYF; CDR3nt: TGTGCCAGCAGGCGGGGCCCCAACAGTTTGGAAACCTACGAGCAGTACTTC
j_gene: TRBJ2-1; abundance: many; v_gene: TRBV7-2; d_gene: NA; CDR3aa: CASSLVGPTGYNEQFF; CDR3nt: TGTGCCAGCAGCTTAGTAGGCCCCACCGGCTACAATGAGCAGTTCTTC
j_gene: TRBJ2-3; abundance: many; v_gene: TRBV30; d_gene: NA; CDR3aa: CAWSPRGATDTQYF; CDR3nt: TGTGCCTGGAGTCCCCGAGGGGCCACAGATACGCAGTATTTT
j_gene: TRBJ1-4; abundance: many; v_gene: TRBV4-1; d_gene: NA; CDR3aa: CASSPRGTIGDEKLFF; CDR3nt: TGCGCCAGCAGCCCCCGAGGGACGATTGGGGATGAAAAACTGTTTTTT
j_gene: TRBJ1-6; abundance: many; v_gene: TRBV19; d_gene: NA; CDR3aa: CASSGLGQGNSPLHF; CDR3nt: TGTGCCAGTAGTGGATTAGGGCAGGGAAATTCACCCCTCCACTTT
j_gene: TRBJ2-5; abundance: many; v_gene: TRBV19; d_gene: NA; CDR3aa: CASSISWGETQYF; CDR3nt: TGTGCCAGTAGTATAAGCTGGGGAGAGACCCAGTACTTC
j_gene: TRBJ1-6; abundance: many; v_gene: TRBV30; d_gene: NA; CDR3aa: CAWSPLGGRNSPLHF; CDR3nt: TGTGCCTGGAGTCCCCTCGGGGGCCGGAATTCACCCCTCCACTTT
j_gene: TRBJ2-1; abundance: many; v_gene: TRBV12-3/TRBV12-4; d_gene: NA; CDR3aa: CASRALTSSYNEQFF; CDR3nt: TGTGCCAGCAGGGCACTAACCAGCTCCTACAATGAGCAGTTCTTC
j_gene: TRBJ2-5; abundance: many; v_gene: TRBV7-8; d_gene: NA; CDR3aa: CATSEGGKTQYF; CDR3nt: TGTGCCACCTCCGAGGGCGGGAAGACCCAGTACTTC
j_gene: TRBJ2-1; abundance: many; v_gene: TRBV20-1; d_gene: TRBD1; CDR3aa: CSAARQGAIDNEQFF; CDR3nt: TGCAGTGCCGCACGACAGGGGGCGATCGACAATGAGCAGTTCTTC
j_gene: TRBJ2-7; abundance: many; v_gene: TRBV3-1; d_gene: TRBD1; CDR3aa: CASSPRTGYEQYF; CDR3nt: TGTGCCAGCAGCCCCAGGACAGGCTACGAGCAGTACTTC
j_gene: TRBJ2-3; abundance: many; v_gene: TRBV20-1; d_gene: NA; CDR3aa: CSARPTSEGTQYF; CDR3nt: TGCAGTGCTAGGCCAACATCCGAGGGCACGCAGTATTTT
j_gene: TRBJ2-2; abundance: many; v_gene: TRBV4-3; d_gene: NA; CDR3aa: CASSQGWGAGELFF; CDR3nt: TGCGCCAGCAGCCAAGGGTGGGGGGCCGGGGAGCTGTTTTTT
j_gene: TRBJ1-5; abundance: many; v_gene: TRBV6-1; d_gene: NA; CDR3aa: CASTRAFNQPQHF; CDR3nt: TGTGCCAGCACCAGGGCCTTTAATCAGCCCCAGCATTTT
j_gene: TRBJ1-1; abundance: once; v_gene: TRBV6-1; d_gene: NA; CDR3aa: CASTGTLWTEAFF; CDR3nt: TGTGCCAGCACCGGGACGTTGTGGACTGAAGCTTTCTTT
j_gene: TRBJ2-2; abundance: NA; v_gene: TRBV5-1; d_gene: TRBD2; CDR3aa: CASSLGASGRSGGLFF; CDR3nt: TGCGCCAGCAGCTTGGGAGCTAGCGGGAGATCCGGGGGGCTGTTTTTT
j_gene: TRBJ2-7; abundance: many; v_gene: TRBV5-5; d_gene: TRBD1; CDR3aa: CASSLRDRGNYEQYF; CDR3nt: TGTGCCAGCAGCCTCCGGGACAGGGGAAACTACGAGCAGTACTTC
j_gene: TRBJ2-3; abundance: many; v_gene: TRBV9; d_gene: TRBD1; CDR3aa: CASSVETGGSTDTQYF; CDR3nt: TGTGCCAGCAGCGTAGAGACAGGGGGTAGCACAGATACGCAGTATTTT
j_gene: TRBJ2-7; abundance: many; v_gene: TRBV9; d_gene: NA; CDR3aa: CASSVGPVGDEQYF; CDR3nt: TGTGCCAGCAGCGTAGGCCCCGTGGGGGACGAGCAGTACTTC
j_gene: TRBJ2-1; abundance: NA; v_gene: TRBV28; d_gene: TRBD1; CDR3aa: CASSKGQGSYNEQFF; CDR3nt: TGTGCCAGCAGTAAGGGACAGGGAAGCTACAATGAGCAGTTCTTC
j_gene: TRBJ2-1; abundance: many; v_gene: TRBV6-5; d_gene: NA; CDR3aa: CASRRRGGSYNEQFF; CDR3nt: TGTGCCAGCAGGCGGAGGGGGGGCTCCTACAATGAGCAGTTCTTC
j_gene: TRBJ2-7; abundance: many; v_gene: TRBV28; d_gene: NA; CDR3aa: CASSLGESGSTWAFGEQYF; CDR3nt: TGTGCCAGCAGTTTAGGAGAGAGTGGATCTACGTGGGCATTTGGCGAGCAGTACTTC
j_gene: TRBJ2-7; abundance: few; v_gene: TRBV28; d_gene: NA; CDR3aa: CASTNGGSSEQYF; CDR3nt: TGTGCCAGCACCAATGGGGGCAGTTCCGAGCAGTACTTC
j_gene: TRBJ2-7; abundance: many; v_gene: TRBV11-2; d_gene: NA; CDR3aa: CASSPRVEQYF; CDR3nt: TGTGCCAGCAGCCCGCGGGTGGAGCAGTACTTC
j_gene: TRBJ2-5; abundance: many; v_gene: TRBV2; d_gene: NA; CDR3aa: CASSDPRVGETQYF; CDR3nt: TGTGCCAGCAGTGATCCGAGAGTTGGGGAGACCCAGTACTTC
j_gene: TRBJ2-2; abundance: many; v_gene: TRBV10-3; d_gene: TRBD2; CDR3aa: CAISDTAGANTGELFF; CDR3nt: TGTGCCATCAGTGACACTGCGGGAGCGAACACCGGGGAGCTGTTTTTT
j_gene: TRBJ1-3; abundance: many; v_gene: TRBV5-1; d_gene: NA; CDR3aa: CASSLGAESGNTIYF; CDR3nt: TGCGCCAGCAGCTTGGGCGCAGAATCTGGAAACACCATATATTTT
j_gene: TRBJ2-1; abundance: many; v_gene: TRBV20-1; d_gene: TRBD2; CDR3aa: CSAPPRREGRNEQFF; CDR3nt: TGCAGTGCTCCTCCTCGGCGGGAGGGAAGGAATGAGCAGTTCTTC
j_gene: TRBJ1-2; abundance: many; v_gene: TRBV7-2; d_gene: NA; CDR3aa: CASSFEGLYGYTF; CDR3nt: TGTGCCAGCAGCTTCGAGGGGCTCTATGGCTACACCTTC
j_gene: TRBJ2-1; abundance: few; v_gene: TRBV27; d_gene: NA; CDR3aa: CASSWGSSYNEQFF; CDR3nt: TGTGCCAGCAGTTGGGGGAGCTCCTACAATGAGCAGTTCTTC
j_gene: TRBJ2-3; abundance: many; v_gene: TRBV20-1; d_gene: TRBD1; CDR3aa: CSAAPGQGDTQYF; CDR3nt: TGCAGTGCTGCTCCGGGACAGGGGGATACGCAGTATTTT